The clone carrying this TCR beta chain has just a few counts. Its antigen is as yet unknown. This CDR3 has 12 amino acids. The V end was cut by 6 bases, the J end by 12 bases, with 17 bases between. These data come from a study of regulatory T cells in long-lasting Graves disease. Study results and limitations: More public clonotypes were shared by persistent patients (around 2,500) than by new patients (about 970).

This sample's time point: newly diagnosed GD, antithyroid drugs for less than 3 months. Scientists built the TCR library using RNA that was extracted from PBMCs. Building of the TCR beta libraries involved iRepertoire HTBI primers and Arm-PCR of CDR3 regions. MiXCR, applied by TCRdb to the multiplex PCR reads, yields one record per CDR3 protein. Altogether around 500,000 distinct CDR3 sequences are present, more than 15% being singletons, with the ten largest covering 20% to 25%. These records were also assigned to another study, of T cells in Graves' hyperthyroidism and ophthalmopathy. That study reports: The majority of expanded thyroid clonotypes above 0.001 also appeared in blood. Ophthalmopathy onset followed model prediction by a median approximately 7 months.

The V and J genes are TRBV12-3 or TRBV12-4 and TRBJ1-2; perhaps TRBD1 as D (5 bases). This receptor was obtained from a middle-aged woman with Graves disease. Sequences were derived from peripheral blood mononuclear cells (PBMCs), sampled at new diagnosis, from a patient treated with antithyroid drugs. CDR3 region: CASSAQGRGHTF. For the CDR3, the DNA is TGTGCCAGCAGCGCCCAGGGCCGAGGCCACACCTTC.